The rows below give T cell receptor beta chains drawn from one sample of a study of siplizumab effects on memory and regulatory T cells. The protocol was immunoSEQ multiplex PCR, while the TCRdb copy is restricted to in-frame clones and leaves out a portion. Among some 120,000 clones listed, about 94% were seen once. The sequenced sample was non-Treg CD4+ T cells sorted from blood. The receptor set was obtained from a human donor in good health. Each CDR3 is given with its conserved first and last residue. The D gene is left open where the match is weak. Some rows mark clone size as missing; the rest say once, few, many or name a class of expanded clone.

-,TRBV7-2,TRBJ2-5,-,CASSEQGGETQYF,TGTGCCAGCAGCGAGCAGGGTGGGGAGACCCAGTACTTC
-,TRBV18,TRBJ1-1,-,CASSPRQNTEAFF,TGTGCCAGCTCACCAAGACAGAACACTGAAGCTTTCTTT
-,TRBV5-1,TRBJ2-1,-,CASGASSYNEQFF,TGCGCCAGCGGAGCGTCGTCCTACAATGAGCAGTTCTTC
-,TRBV5-1,TRBJ2-6,-,CASSLRWSSGANVLTF,TGCGCCAGCAGTCTGCGGTGGAGCTCTGGGGCCAACGTCCTGACTTTC
TRBD2,TRBV9,TRBJ2-3,-,CASSVDGGRGTDTQYF,TGTGCCAGCAGCGTAGACGGCGGGAGAGGGACAGATACGCAGTATTTT
-,TRBV18,TRBJ1-1,once,CASSPRTDTEAFF,TGTGCCAGCTCACCCAGAACAGACACTGAAGCTTTCTTT
-,TRBV5-1,TRBJ2-7,-,CASSLNGAPQYEQYF,TGCGCCAGCAGCTTGAACGGGGCCCCCCAATACGAGCAGTACTTC
-,TRBV7-8,TRBJ2-7,-,CASSHPGQHLEQYF,TGTGCCAGCAGCCACCCAGGACAGCACCTCGAGCAGTACTTC
-,TRBV19,TRBJ1-5,-,CASREGYSRNQPQHF,TGTGCCAGTAGAGAGGGTTACAGTCGCAATCAGCCCCAGCATTTT
-,TRBV30,TRBJ1-5,-,CAWSVSGNQPQHF,TGTGCCTGGAGTGTCTCCGGCAATCAGCCCCAGCATTTT
-,TRBV11-2,TRBJ1-1,-,CASSLDVKGMRTEAFF,TGTGCCAGCAGCTTAGATGTCAAGGGGATGAGAACTGAAGCTTTCTTT
TRBD2,TRBV10-3,TRBJ2-2,-,CATRLAANTGELFF,TGTGCCACCCGACTAGCGGCAAACACCGGGGAGCTGTTTTTT
-,TRBV6-5,TRBJ1-2,-,CASSYRGQGGYTF,TGTGCCAGCAGTTACCGGGGACAAGGGGGCTACACCTTC
TRBD1,TRBV2,TRBJ2-7,-,CASKTGTGFHEQYF,TGTGCCAGCAAGACCGGGACAGGGTTCCACGAGCAGTACTTC
-,TRBV11-2,TRBJ2-1,-,CASSDGMGYNEQFF,TGTGCCAGCAGCGATGGGATGGGTTACAATGAGCAGTTCTTC
-,TRBV6-5,TRBJ1-1,-,CASSYSGLENTEAFF,TGTGCCAGCAGTTACTCGGGGCTTGAGAACACTGAAGCTTTCTTT
-,TRBV5-1,TRBJ2-5,-,CASTWTESRETQYF,TGCGCCAGCACCTGGACAGAGTCTCGGGAGACCCAGTACTTC
TRBD1,TRBV4-1,TRBJ2-7,-,CASSHTGGQDEQYF,TGCGCCAGCAGCCACACAGGGGGCCAGGACGAGCAGTACTTC
-,TRBV5-1,TRBJ1-6,-,CASSSTDNNSPLHF,TGCGCCAGCAGCTCAACAGATAATAATTCACCCCTCCACTTT
-,TRBV27,TRBJ2-2,-,CASSFGSHTGELFF,TGTGCCAGCAGTTTCGGGTCCCACACCGGGGAGCTGTTTTTT
-,TRBV5-4,TRBJ1-3,-,CASSLEALGNTIYF,TGTGCCAGCAGCTTGGAGGCACTAGGAAACACCATATATTTT
-,TRBV19,TRBJ1-5,-,CASSMPDRNQPQHF,TGTGCCAGTAGTATGCCGGACAGAAATCAGCCCCAGCATTTT
TRBD2,TRBV7-9,TRBJ2-3,-,CASSLERGGDTQYF,TGTGCCAGCAGCTTAGAGCGGGGTGGAGATACGCAGTATTTT
-,TRBV5-4,TRBJ1-6,-,CASSLQGIDNSPLHF,TGTGCCAGCAGCTTGCAGGGGATCGATAATTCACCCCTCCACTTT
-,TRBV19,TRBJ2-5,-,CASSIGQAQETQYF,TGTGCCAGTAGTATAGGGCAGGCACAAGAGACCCAGTACTTC
-,TRBV7-2,TRBJ2-5,once,CASSFRIEETQYF,TGTGCCAGCAGCTTCCGCATAGAAGAGACCCAGTACTTC
TRBD2,TRBV11-2,TRBJ2-1,-,CASSLSGSRANEQFF,TGTGCCAGCAGCTTGAGCGGGAGTAGGGCGAATGAGCAGTTCTTC
-,TRBV9,TRBJ2-1,-,CASSVDSGWLTAEQFF,TGTGCCAGCAGCGTAGATAGTGGTTGGCTAACGGCTGAGCAGTTCTTC
TRBD2,TRBV11-3,TRBJ2-1,-,CASSPGLETSGYQSVIEQFF,TGTGCCAGCAGCCCCGGCTTAGAAACTAGCGGGTATCAAAGTGTTATTGAGCAGTTCTTC
-,TRBV27,TRBJ2-1,-,CASSLFGGVDEQFF,TGTGCCAGCAGTCTTTTTGGGGGTGTCGATGAGCAGTTCTTC